Given below is one TCR beta chain in context. The entry originates in a study of blood T cell repertoires in COVID-19. The V end was cut by 5 bases, the J end by 3 bases, with 10 bases between. Germline V gives CDR1 SGHRS, CDR2 YFSETQ. This CDR3 has 13 residues. The method was immunoSEQ multiplex PCR; TCRdb's version includes in-frame clones alone and lacks a portion of them. Here the sample spans some 96,000 clones, less than 85% being singletons. V is TRBV5-1 and J is TRBJ2-3, with D tentatively TRBD2 (5 bases). The sequence derives from a human donor in a cohort sampled during active COVID-19. Sample: peripheral blood. CDR3 bases: TGCGCCAGCAGTTATCCGGGAACAGATACGCAGTATTTT. It translates to CASSYPGTDTQYF. Based on the CDR3 plus reference TRBV5-1 and TRBJ2-3, the full variable domain is KAGVTQTPRYLIKTRGQQVTLSCSPISGHRSVSWYQQTPGQGLQFLFEYFSETQRNKGNFPGRFSGRQFSNSRSEMNVSTLELGDSALYLCASSYPGTDTQYFGPGTRLTVL.